This T cell receptor (beta chain) was captured in a study of blood T cell repertoires in COVID-19. Under the authors' procedure: The authors estimated nucleated cell counts from reference gene primer amplification. Sequencing used immunoSEQ multiplex PCR; TCRdb keeps in-frame clones, though not all of them. That table gives V, J and clone size, and the DNA gave D and trimming. The profile shows about 200,000 clones, roughly 84% of them singletons. The CDR3 length is 14 residues. V lost 1 base, J lost 10 bases, and 17 bases lay in between. Germline V gene lookup returns CDR1 SGHRS and CDR2 YFSETQ. This clonotype originated in a man aged 40-50 years who had recovered from COVID-19. Specimen: PBMCs or T cells enriched from blood (not recorded which). The rearrangement joins TRBV5-1 to TRBJ1-2, with D unresolved. The CDR3: CASSLSYGLNDYTF. Here the CDR3 DNA reads TGCGCCAGCAGCTTGTCTTACGGACTGAATGACTACACCTTC.